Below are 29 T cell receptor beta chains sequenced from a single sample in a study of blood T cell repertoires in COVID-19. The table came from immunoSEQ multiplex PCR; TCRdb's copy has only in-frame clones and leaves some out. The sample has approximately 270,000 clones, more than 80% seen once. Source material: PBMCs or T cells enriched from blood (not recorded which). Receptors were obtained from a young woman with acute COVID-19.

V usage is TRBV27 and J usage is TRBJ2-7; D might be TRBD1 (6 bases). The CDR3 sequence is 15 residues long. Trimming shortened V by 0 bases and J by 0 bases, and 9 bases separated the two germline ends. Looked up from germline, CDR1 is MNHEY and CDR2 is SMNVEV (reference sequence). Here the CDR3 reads CASSLSAGDSYEQYF. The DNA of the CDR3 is TGTGCCAGCAGTTTATCGGCAGGGGACTCCTACGAGCAGTACTTC.

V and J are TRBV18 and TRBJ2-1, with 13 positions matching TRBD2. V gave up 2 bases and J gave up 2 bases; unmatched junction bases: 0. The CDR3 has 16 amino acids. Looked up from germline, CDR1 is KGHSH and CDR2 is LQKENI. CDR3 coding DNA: TGTGCCAGCTCACCAGGGACTAGCGGGACCTACAATGAGCAGTTCTTC. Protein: CASSPGTSGTYNEQFF. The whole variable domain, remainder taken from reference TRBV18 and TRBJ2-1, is NAGVMQNPRHLVRRRGQEARLRCSPMKGHSHVYWYRQLPEEGLKFMVYLQKENIIDESGMPKERFSAEFPKEGPSILRIQQVVRGDSAAYFCASSPGTSGTYNEQFFGPGTRLTVL.

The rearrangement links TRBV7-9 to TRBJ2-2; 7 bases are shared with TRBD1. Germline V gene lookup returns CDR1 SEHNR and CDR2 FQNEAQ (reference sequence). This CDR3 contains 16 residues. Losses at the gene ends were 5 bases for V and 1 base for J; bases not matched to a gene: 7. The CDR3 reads CASSQTGTENTGELFF. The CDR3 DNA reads TGTGCCAGCAGCCAGACCGGGACAGAGAACACCGGGGAGCTGTTTTTT.

The CDR3 spells CASSQDKLLYNEQFF. The CDR3 nucleotides read TGTGCCAGCAGCCAAGATAAACTCCTATACAATGAGCAGTTCTTC. The V and J genes are TRBV3-1 (or the pseudogene TRBV3-2) and TRBJ2-1; D ambiguous. Trimming pared 0 bases from V and 4 bases from J, leaving 10 bases between. The CDR3 totals 15 residues. The germline CDR1 and CDR2 sequences are LGHDT and YNNKEL (reference sequence).

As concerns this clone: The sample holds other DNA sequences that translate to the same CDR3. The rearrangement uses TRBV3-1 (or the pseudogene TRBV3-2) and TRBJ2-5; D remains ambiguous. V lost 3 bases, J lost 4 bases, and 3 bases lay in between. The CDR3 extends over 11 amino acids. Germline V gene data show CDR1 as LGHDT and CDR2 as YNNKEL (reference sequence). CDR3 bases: TGTGCCAGCAGCCACGGAGAGACCCAGTACTTC. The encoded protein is CASSHGETQYF.

DNA for the CDR3: TGTGCCAGTACCCTATCCCAACAGGGGGCTTTCGGTGGCTACACCTTC. This gives the protein CASTLSQQGAFGGYTF. This rearrangement joins TRBV19 to TRBJ1-2; 9 nucleotides match TRBD1. From germline, CDR1 is LNHDA and CDR2 SQIVND (reference sequence). V was clipped by 7 bases and J by 7 bases; unmatched bases: 16. The CDR3 runs to 16 residues. Full variable domain (remainder filled in from reference TRBV19 and TRBJ1-2): DGGITQSPKYLFRKEGQNVTLSCEQNLNHDAMYWYRQDPGQGLRLIYYSQIVNDFQKGDIAEGYSVSREKKESFPLTVTSAQKNPTAFYLCASTLSQQGAFGGYTFGSGTRLTVV.

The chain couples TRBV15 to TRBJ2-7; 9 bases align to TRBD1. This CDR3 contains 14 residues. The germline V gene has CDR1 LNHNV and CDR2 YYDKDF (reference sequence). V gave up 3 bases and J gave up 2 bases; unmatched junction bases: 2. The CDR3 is CATSRDRGPYEQYF. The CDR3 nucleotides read TGTGCCACCAGCAGGGACAGGGGTCCCTACGAGCAGTACTTC. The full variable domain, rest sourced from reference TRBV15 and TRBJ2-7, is DAMVIQNPRYQVTQFGKPVTLSCSQTLNHNVMYWYQQKSSQAPKLLFHYYDKDFNNEADTPDNFQSRRPNTSFCFLDIRSPGLGDTAMYLCATSRDRGPYEQYFGPGTRLTVT.

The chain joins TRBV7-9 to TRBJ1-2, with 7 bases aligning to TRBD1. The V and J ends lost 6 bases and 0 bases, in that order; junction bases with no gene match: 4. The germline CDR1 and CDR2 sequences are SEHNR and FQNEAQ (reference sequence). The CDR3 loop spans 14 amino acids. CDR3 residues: CASSTTGSNYGYTF. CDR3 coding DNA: TGTGCCAGCAGTACGACAGGGTCTAACTATGGCTACACCTTC.

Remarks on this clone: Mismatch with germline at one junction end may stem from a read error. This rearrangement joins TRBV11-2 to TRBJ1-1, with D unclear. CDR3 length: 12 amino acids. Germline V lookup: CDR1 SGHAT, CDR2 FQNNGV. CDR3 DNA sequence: TGTGCCAGCAGCACCTCCGTTGACTCCGGGTCTTTT. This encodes CASSTSVDSGSF.

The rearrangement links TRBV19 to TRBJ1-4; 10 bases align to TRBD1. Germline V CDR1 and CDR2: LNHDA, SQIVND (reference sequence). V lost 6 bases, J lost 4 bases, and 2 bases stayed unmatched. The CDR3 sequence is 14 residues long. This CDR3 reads CASRRTGGNEKLFF. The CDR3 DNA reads TGTGCCAGTAGGAGGACAGGGGGTAATGAAAAACTGTTTTTT.

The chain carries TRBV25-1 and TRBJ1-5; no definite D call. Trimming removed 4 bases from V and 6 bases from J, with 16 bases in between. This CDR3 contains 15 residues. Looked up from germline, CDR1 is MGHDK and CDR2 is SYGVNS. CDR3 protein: CASSVVGLLGQPQHF. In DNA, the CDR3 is TGTGCCAGCAGTGTGGTGGGTCTGCTAGGTCAGCCCCAGCATTTT.

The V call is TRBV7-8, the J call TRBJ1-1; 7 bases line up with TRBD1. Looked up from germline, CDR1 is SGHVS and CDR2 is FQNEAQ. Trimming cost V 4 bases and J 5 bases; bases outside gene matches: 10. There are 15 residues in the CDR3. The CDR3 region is CASSSRQGRVTEAFF. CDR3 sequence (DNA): TGTGCCAGCAGCTCTAGACAGGGTAGGGTGACTGAAGCTTTCTTT. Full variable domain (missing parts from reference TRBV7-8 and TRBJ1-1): GAGVSQSPRYKVAKRGQDVALRCDPISGHVSLFWYQQALGQGPEFLTYFQNEAQLDKSGLPSDRFFAERPEGSVSTLKIQRTQQEDSAVYLCASSSRQGRVTEAFFGQGTRLTVV.

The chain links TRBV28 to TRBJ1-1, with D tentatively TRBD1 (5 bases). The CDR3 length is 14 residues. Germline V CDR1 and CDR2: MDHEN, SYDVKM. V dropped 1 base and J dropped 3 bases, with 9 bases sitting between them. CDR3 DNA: TGTGCCAGCAGTTTATTCTACAGGTACACTGAAGCTTTCTTT. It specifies CASSLFYRYTEAFF.

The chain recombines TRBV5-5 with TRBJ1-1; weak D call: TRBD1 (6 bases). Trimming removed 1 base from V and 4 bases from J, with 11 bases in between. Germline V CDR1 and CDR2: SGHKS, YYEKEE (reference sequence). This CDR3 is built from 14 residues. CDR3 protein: CASSLSQGTTEAFF. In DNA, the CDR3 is TGTGCCAGCAGCTTGAGCCAGGGGACCACTGAAGCTTTCTTT.

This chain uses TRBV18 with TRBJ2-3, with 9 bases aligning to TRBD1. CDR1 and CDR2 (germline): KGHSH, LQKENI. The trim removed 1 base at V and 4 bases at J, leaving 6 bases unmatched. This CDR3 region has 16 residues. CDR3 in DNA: TGTGCCAGCTCACCACGGGGACAGGGTGGCGCAGATACGCAGTATTTT. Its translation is CASSPRGQGGADTQYF.

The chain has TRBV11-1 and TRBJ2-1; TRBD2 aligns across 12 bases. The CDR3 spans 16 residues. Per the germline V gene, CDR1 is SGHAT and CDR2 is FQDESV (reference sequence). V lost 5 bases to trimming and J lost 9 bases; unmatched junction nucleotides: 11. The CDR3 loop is CASSGLAGPSRSEQFF. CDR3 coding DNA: TGTGCCAGCAGCGGACTAGCGGGGCCCTCCAGAAGTGAGCAGTTCTTC.

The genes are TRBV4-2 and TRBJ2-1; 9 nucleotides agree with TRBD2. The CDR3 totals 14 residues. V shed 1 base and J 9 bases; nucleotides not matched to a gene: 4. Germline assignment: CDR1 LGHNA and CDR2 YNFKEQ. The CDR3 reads CASSQVGGGGEQFF. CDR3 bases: TGTGCCAGCAGCCAAGTTGGCGGGGGGGGTGAGCAGTTCTTC.

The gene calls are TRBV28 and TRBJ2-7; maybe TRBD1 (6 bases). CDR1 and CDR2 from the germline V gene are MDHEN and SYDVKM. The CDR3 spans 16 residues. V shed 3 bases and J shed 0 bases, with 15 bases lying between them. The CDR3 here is CASSFAGTLSSYEQYF. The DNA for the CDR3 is TGTGCCAGCAGTTTCGCCGGGACATTGTCCTCCTACGAGCAGTACTTC.

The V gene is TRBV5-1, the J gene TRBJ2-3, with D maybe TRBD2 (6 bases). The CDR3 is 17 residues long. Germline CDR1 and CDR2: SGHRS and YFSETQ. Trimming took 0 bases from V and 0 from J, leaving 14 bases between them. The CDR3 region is CASSLEGRAGSTDTQYF. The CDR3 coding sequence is TGCGCCAGCAGCTTGGAGGGCCGAGCGGGTAGCACAGATACGCAGTATTTT.

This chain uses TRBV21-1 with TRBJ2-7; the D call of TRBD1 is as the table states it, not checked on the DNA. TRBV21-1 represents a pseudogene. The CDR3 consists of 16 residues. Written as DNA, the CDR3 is TGTGCCAGCAGCAAACGGAAGGACAGGGGTCCCTACGAGCAGTACTTC. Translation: CASSKRKDRGPYEQYF.

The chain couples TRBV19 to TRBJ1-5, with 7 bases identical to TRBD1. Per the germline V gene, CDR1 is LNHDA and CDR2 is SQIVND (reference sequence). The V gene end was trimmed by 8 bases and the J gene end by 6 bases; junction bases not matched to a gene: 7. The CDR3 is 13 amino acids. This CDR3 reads CASSQGMGQPQHF. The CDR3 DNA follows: TGTGCCAGTTCACAGGGGATGGGTCAGCCCCAGCATTTT.

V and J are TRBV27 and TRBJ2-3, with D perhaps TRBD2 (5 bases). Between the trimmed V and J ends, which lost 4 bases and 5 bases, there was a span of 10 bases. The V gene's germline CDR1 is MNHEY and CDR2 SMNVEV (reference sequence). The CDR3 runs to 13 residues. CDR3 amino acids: CASSWTSGDTQYF. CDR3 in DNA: TGTGCCAGCAGTTGGACTTCGGGAGATACGCAGTATTTT.

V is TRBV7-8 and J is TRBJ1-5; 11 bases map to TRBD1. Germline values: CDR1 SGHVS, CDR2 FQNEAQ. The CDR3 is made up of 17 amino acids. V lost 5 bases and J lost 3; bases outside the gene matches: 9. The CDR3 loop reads CASSADRGRVNNQPQHF. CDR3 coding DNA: TGTGCCAGCAGCGCGGACAGGGGGCGAGTAAACAATCAGCCCCAGCATTTT.

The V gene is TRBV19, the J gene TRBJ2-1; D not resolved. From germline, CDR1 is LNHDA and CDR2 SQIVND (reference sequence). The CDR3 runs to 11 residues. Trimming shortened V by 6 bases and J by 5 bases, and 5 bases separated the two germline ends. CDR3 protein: CASSLNNEQFF. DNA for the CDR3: TGTGCCAGTAGCCTTAACAATGAGCAGTTCTTC. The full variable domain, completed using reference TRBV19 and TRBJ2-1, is DGGITQSPKYLFRKEGQNVTLSCEQNLNHDAMYWYRQDPGQGLRLIYYSQIVNDFQKGDIAEGYSVSREKKESFPLTVTSAQKNPTAFYLCASSLNNEQFFGPGTRLTVL.

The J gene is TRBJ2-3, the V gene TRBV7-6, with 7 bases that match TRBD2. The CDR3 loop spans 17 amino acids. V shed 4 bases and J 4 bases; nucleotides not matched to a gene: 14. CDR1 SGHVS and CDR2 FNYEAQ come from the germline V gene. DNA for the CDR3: TGTGCCAGCAGCTCATTCGAACCAGCGGGATCTCCAGATACGCAGTATTTT. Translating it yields CASSSFEPAGSPDTQYF.

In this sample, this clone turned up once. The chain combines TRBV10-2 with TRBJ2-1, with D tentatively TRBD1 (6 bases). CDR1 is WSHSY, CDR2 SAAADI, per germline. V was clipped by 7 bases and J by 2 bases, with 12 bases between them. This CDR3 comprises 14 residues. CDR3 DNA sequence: TGCGCCAGCACAGGGGCTTCCGCCTACAATGAGCAGTTCTTC. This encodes CASTGASAYNEQFF.

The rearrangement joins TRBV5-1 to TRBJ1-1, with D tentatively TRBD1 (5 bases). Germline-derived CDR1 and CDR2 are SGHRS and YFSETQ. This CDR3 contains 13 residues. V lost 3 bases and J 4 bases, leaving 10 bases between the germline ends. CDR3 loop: CASSSGVGTEAFF. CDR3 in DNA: TGCGCCAGCAGCTCGGGGGTGGGCACTGAAGCTTTCTTT.

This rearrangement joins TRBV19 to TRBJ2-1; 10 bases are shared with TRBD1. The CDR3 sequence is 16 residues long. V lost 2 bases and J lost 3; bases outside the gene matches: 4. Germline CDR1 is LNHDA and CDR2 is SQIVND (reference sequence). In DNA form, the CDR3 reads TGTGCCAGTAGTATATACCGGACAGGGGGCTACAATGAGCAGTTCTTC. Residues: CASSIYRTGGYNEQFF.

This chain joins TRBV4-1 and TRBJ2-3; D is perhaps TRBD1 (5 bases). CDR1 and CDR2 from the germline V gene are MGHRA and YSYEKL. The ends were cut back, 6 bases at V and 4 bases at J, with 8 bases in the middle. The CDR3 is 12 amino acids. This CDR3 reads CASRAGSDTQYF. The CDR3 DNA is TGCGCCAGCAGAGCAGGGTCAGATACGCAGTATTTT.